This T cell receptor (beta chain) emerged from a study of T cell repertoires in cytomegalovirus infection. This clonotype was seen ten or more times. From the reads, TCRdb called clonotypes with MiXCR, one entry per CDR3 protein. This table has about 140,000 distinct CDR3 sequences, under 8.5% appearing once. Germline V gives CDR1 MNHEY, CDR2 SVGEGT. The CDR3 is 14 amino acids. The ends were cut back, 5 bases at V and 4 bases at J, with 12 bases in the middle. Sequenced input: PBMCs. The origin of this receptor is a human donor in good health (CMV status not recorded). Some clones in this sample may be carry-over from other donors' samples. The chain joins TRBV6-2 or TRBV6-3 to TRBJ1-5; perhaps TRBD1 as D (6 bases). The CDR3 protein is CASSPDRRNQPQHF. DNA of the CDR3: TGTGCCAGCAGTCCTGACAGGAGGAATCAGCCCCAGCATTTT.